This T cell receptor beta chain was found in a study of blood T cell repertoires in COVID-19. The Seattle patients, enrolled during active infection, were followed longitudinally. The repertoire was sequenced with immunoSEQ multiplex PCR; TCRdb's copy has only in-frame clones and lacks some. The table lists approximately 200,000 clones, 90% to 95% of them singletons, with 0.6% to 0.8% in the top ten. The CDR3 is 13 residues long. V lost 5 bases to trimming and J lost 6 bases; unmatched junction nucleotides: 5. CDR1 SEHNR and CDR2 FQNEAQ come from the germline V gene (reference sequence). V and J are TRBV7-9 and TRBJ1-2, with 8 bases lining up with TRBD1. Sequenced material: peripheral blood. The sequence was collected from a young man with COVID-19, enrolled during active disease. The chain's CDR3 is CASSERTGNGYTF. The CDR3 coding sequence is TGTGCCAGCAGCGAGCGGACAGGGAATGGCTACACCTTC.